This is a list of T cell receptor beta chains from one sample in a study of OX40 agonist ivuxolimab in advanced cancers. The protocol was immunoSEQ multiplex PCR, while the TCRdb copy is restricted to in-frame clones and leaves out a portion. The sample carries roughly 50,000 clones, almost 85% recorded once. This material consisted of CD4+ or CD8+ T cells sorted from blood, taken in a trial of the OX40 agonist ivuxolimab. These receptors were collected from an adult with an advanced solid tumor such as melanoma, head and neck, liver or kidney cancer. CDR3s include the opening cysteine and the closing phenylalanine or tryptophan. D genes are given only for firm matches. Only some rows state a clone size, as once, few, many or a class for expanded clones.

clone_size: NA; j_call: TRBJ2-7; d_call: TRBD1; v_call: TRBV11-2; cdr3_aa: CASSLGQGIYEQYF; cdr3_nt: TGTGCCAGCAGCTTAGGACAGGGAATCTACGAGCAGTACTTC
clone_size: NA; j_call: TRBJ1-1; d_call: NA; v_call: TRBV10-1; cdr3_aa: CASSRGGGLGTEAFF; cdr3_nt: TGCGCCAGCAGTCGAGGAGGTGGCTTGGGCACTGAAGCTTTCTTT
clone_size: NA; j_call: TRBJ1-4; d_call: NA; v_call: TRBV30; cdr3_aa: CAWRQGLDEKLFF; cdr3_nt: TGTGCCTGGAGGCAGGGTCTGGATGAAAAACTGTTTTTT
clone_size: NA; j_call: TRBJ2-7; d_call: TRBD1; v_call: TRBV29-1; cdr3_aa: CSVVTGLSYEQYF; cdr3_nt: TGCAGCGTTGTGACAGGGCTTTCCTACGAGCAGTACTTC
clone_size: NA; j_call: TRBJ2-2; d_call: TRBD1; v_call: TRBV4-1; cdr3_aa: CASSQDGTGTGELFF; cdr3_nt: TGCGCCAGCAGCCAAGACGGGACAGGCACCGGGGAGCTGTTTTTT
clone_size: NA; j_call: TRBJ1-2; d_call: NA; v_call: TRBV5-4; cdr3_aa: CASSPREGNGYTF; cdr3_nt: TGTGCCAGCAGCCCTCGGGAGGGCAATGGCTACACCTTC
clone_size: NA; j_call: TRBJ1-3; d_call: NA; v_call: TRBV7-2; cdr3_aa: CASSQELRGVAGNTIYF; cdr3_nt: TGTGCCAGCAGCCAAGAACTGAGGGGGGTAGCTGGAAACACCATATATTTT
clone_size: NA; j_call: TRBJ1-1; d_call: NA; v_call: TRBV11-2; cdr3_aa: CASSLEFGRRNTEAFF; cdr3_nt: TGTGCCAGCAGCTTAGAATTCGGGCGGAGGAACACTGAAGCTTTCTTT
clone_size: once; j_call: TRBJ2-5; d_call: NA; v_call: TRBV6-5; cdr3_aa: CASSYVRGRGQETQYF; cdr3_nt: TGTGCCAGCAGTTATGTCAGGGGGCGGGGGCAAGAGACCCAGTACTTC
clone_size: NA; j_call: TRBJ1-1; d_call: TRBD1; v_call: TRBV4-1; cdr3_aa: CASSPGGQGRTEAFF; cdr3_nt: TGCGCCAGCAGCCCGGGGGGACAGGGTAGGACTGAAGCTTTCTTT
clone_size: NA; j_call: TRBJ2-1; d_call: NA; v_call: TRBV6-6; cdr3_aa: CAIRDRNEQFF; cdr3_nt: TGTGCCATCCGGGACCGCAATGAGCAGTTCTTC
clone_size: NA; j_call: TRBJ2-7; d_call: TRBD2; v_call: TRBV27; cdr3_aa: CASSFAGLAYEQYF; cdr3_nt: TGTGCCAGCAGTTTCGCTGGACTAGCCTACGAGCAGTACTTC
clone_size: NA; j_call: TRBJ2-3; d_call: TRBD1; v_call: TRBV11-2; cdr3_aa: CASRVTGGNTDTQYF; cdr3_nt: TGTGCCAGCCGCGTGACAGGGGGGAACACAGATACGCAGTATTTT
clone_size: NA; j_call: TRBJ1-5; d_call: TRBD1; v_call: TRBV2; cdr3_aa: CASSWTGFVQPQHF; cdr3_nt: TGTGCCAGCAGTTGGACAGGGTTTGTTCAGCCCCAGCATTTT
clone_size: NA; j_call: TRBJ1-3; d_call: TRBD1; v_call: TRBV7-2; cdr3_aa: CASSSLQGAAGNTIYF; cdr3_nt: TGTGCCAGCAGCTCATTACAGGGGGCGGCTGGAAACACCATATATTTT
clone_size: NA; j_call: TRBJ1-1; d_call: NA; v_call: TRBV19; cdr3_aa: CASNNRDNEAFF; cdr3_nt: TGTGCCAGTAATAACAGGGATAACGAAGCTTTCTTT
clone_size: NA; j_call: TRBJ1-4; d_call: NA; v_call: TRBV6-5; cdr3_aa: CASMGATTNEKLFF; cdr3_nt: TGTGCCAGCATGGGGGCCACAACTAATGAAAAACTGTTTTTT
clone_size: NA; j_call: TRBJ1-3; d_call: NA; v_call: TRBV2; cdr3_aa: CASRPTFSGNTIYF; cdr3_nt: TGTGCCAGCAGACCGACTTTCTCTGGAAACACCATATATTTT
clone_size: NA; j_call: TRBJ1-2; d_call: NA; v_call: TRBV7-6; cdr3_aa: CASSSLSVQAGSYTF; cdr3_nt: TGTGCCAGCAGCTCTCTTAGCGTCCAGGCCGGAAGCTACACCTTC
clone_size: NA; j_call: TRBJ2-3; d_call: NA; v_call: TRBV27; cdr3_aa: CASRYAVVDTQYF; cdr3_nt: TGTGCCAGCAGATACGCGGTCGTAGATACGCAGTATTTT
clone_size: NA; j_call: TRBJ2-2; d_call: TRBD2; v_call: TRBV5-1; cdr3_aa: CASSLLAGANTGELFF; cdr3_nt: TGCGCCAGCAGCTTGCTTGCGGGAGCAAACACCGGGGAGCTGTTTTTT
clone_size: NA; j_call: TRBJ2-3; d_call: TRBD1; v_call: TRBV28; cdr3_aa: CASSIYRGRGADTQYF; cdr3_nt: TGTGCCAGCAGTATCTACAGGGGGCGCGGGGCAGATACGCAGTATTTT
clone_size: NA; j_call: TRBJ1-2; d_call: NA; v_call: TRBV27; cdr3_aa: CASSPNPIYGYTF; cdr3_nt: TGTGCCAGCAGCCCCAATCCCATCTATGGCTACACCTTC
clone_size: NA; j_call: TRBJ2-6; d_call: NA; v_call: TRBV7-2; cdr3_aa: CASSLGVTGANVLTF; cdr3_nt: TGTGCCAGCAGCTTAGGCGTAACGGGGGCCAACGTCCTGACTTTC
clone_size: NA; j_call: TRBJ2-1; d_call: TRBD2; v_call: TRBV19; cdr3_aa: CASSIGAGVHYNEQFF; cdr3_nt: TGTGCCAGTAGTATAGGAGCGGGAGTACACTACAATGAGCAGTTCTTC
clone_size: NA; j_call: TRBJ1-2; d_call: NA; v_call: TRBV7-8; cdr3_aa: CASSLAQVPTSKEGYTF; cdr3_nt: TGTGCCAGCAGCTTAGCCCAGGTTCCCACTTCTAAGGAGGGCTACACCTTC
clone_size: once; j_call: TRBJ1-6; d_call: NA; v_call: TRBV19; cdr3_aa: CASSTRQDSPLHF; cdr3_nt: TGTGCCAGTAGTACCAGACAGGATTCACCCCTCCACTTT
clone_size: once; j_call: TRBJ2-5; d_call: NA; v_call: TRBV5-4; cdr3_aa: CASSTVSAQETQYF; cdr3_nt: TGTGCCAGCAGCACCGTTAGCGCCCAAGAGACCCAGTACTTC
clone_size: NA; j_call: TRBJ2-7; d_call: NA; v_call: TRBV5-1; cdr3_aa: CASSPDAGDEQYF; cdr3_nt: TGCGCCAGCAGCCCGGACGCCGGGGACGAGCAGTACTTC
clone_size: NA; j_call: TRBJ2-1; d_call: TRBD2; v_call: TRBV5-1; cdr3_aa: CASSPTITSGRARNEQFF; cdr3_nt: TGCGCCAGCAGCCCTACAATCACTAGCGGGAGGGCTCGGAATGAGCAGTTCTTC
clone_size: NA; j_call: TRBJ1-2; d_call: NA; v_call: TRBV14; cdr3_aa: CASSQDIGGARYGYTF; cdr3_nt: TGTGCCAGCAGCCAAGATATTGGAGGGGCAAGGTATGGCTACACCTTC
clone_size: NA; j_call: TRBJ2-7; d_call: TRBD1; v_call: TRBV6-6; cdr3_aa: CACRGQYYEQYF; cdr3_nt: TGTGCCTGTAGGGGACAGTACTACGAGCAGTACTTC
clone_size: once; j_call: TRBJ2-2; d_call: NA; v_call: TRBV9; cdr3_aa: CAGAPGGANTGELFF; cdr3_nt: TGTGCCGGAGCGCCCGGCGGGGCGAACACCGGGGAGCTGTTTTTT
clone_size: NA; j_call: TRBJ1-2; d_call: NA; v_call: TRBV6-1; cdr3_aa: CASSDSTNYGYTF; cdr3_nt: TGTGCCAGCAGCGACAGTACTAACTATGGCTACACCTTC
clone_size: NA; j_call: TRBJ1-6; d_call: TRBD1; v_call: TRBV5-4; cdr3_aa: CASSPGGGQFSPLHF; cdr3_nt: TGTGCCAGCAGCCCGGGGGGGGGACAGTTTTCACCCCTCCACTTT
clone_size: NA; j_call: TRBJ2-2; d_call: TRBD1; v_call: TRBV5-4; cdr3_aa: CASSPDRETGELFF; cdr3_nt: TGTGCCAGCAGCCCGGACAGGGAAACCGGGGAGCTGTTTTTT
clone_size: NA; j_call: TRBJ2-1; d_call: TRBD1; v_call: TRBV29-1; cdr3_aa: CSVTDLQGHSGDEQFF; cdr3_nt: TGCAGCGTCACGGATCTACAGGGGCATTCGGGCGATGAGCAGTTCTTC